This TCR beta chain was sequenced in a study of shared clonotypes between healthy human individuals. The CDR3 spans 17 residues. CDR1 is SGHVS and CDR2 is FNYEAQ in the germline V gene. V dropped 4 bases and J dropped 0; count of bases not matched to a gene: 7. CD8 cells classed as naive were CD45RO-negative and positively selected for CCR7, excluding terminally differentiated effector memory CD45RA+ cells. The study, taken as a whole, reports: As a rule, naive subsets had a larger estimated richness than memory subsets. It was observed that approximately 5% of naive CD4 clonotypes were shared across a few donors.

The assay was immunoSEQ multiplex PCR, and TCRdb's table has in-frame clones only and misses some. The sample has about 820,000 clones, over 90% seen once; the top ten hold around 24%. Notes on this clone: What it binds is not known.

This sequence was found in a man aged 25 to 40 in good health. The V and J genes are TRBV7-6 and TRBJ2-2; 8 bases line up with TRBD2. The material sequenced was naive CD8+ T cells sorted from blood. CDR3 nucleotides: TGTGCCAGCAGCTCGGCCATACTAGCGGCGAACACCGGGGAGCTGTTTTTT. It yields the protein CASSSAILAANTGELFF. The variable domain in full, with the rest retrieved from reference TRBV7-6 and TRBJ2-2, is GAGVSQSPRYKVTKRGQDVALRCDPISGHVSLYWYRQALGQGPEFLTYFNYEAQQDKSGLPNDRFSAERPEGSISTLTIQRTEQRDSAMYRCASSSAILAANTGELFFGEGSRLTVL.